One and the same sample provided the 23 T cell receptor beta chains below, sequenced in a study of cytomegalovirus exposure and HLA in healthy donors. The study ran its PCR with 60 Vbeta and 13 Jbeta primers. Repertoires were generated with immunoSEQ multiplex PCR, while TCRdb's copy carries only in-frame clones and drops some. Here the sample spans 210,000 or so clones, about three quarters being singletons. Input material: PBMCs. These receptors were obtained from a woman aged 25 to 39 in good health and CMV-seropositive.

This rearrangement joins TRBV2 to TRBJ2-7; 7 bases agree with TRBD2. The V gene end was trimmed by 2 bases and the J gene end by 3 bases; junction bases not matched to a gene: 13. The CDR3 covers 17 residues. In germline, CDR1 is SNHLY, CDR2 FYNNEI. CDR3 in amino acids: CASSERYASGINYEQYF. The CDR3 DNA is TGTGCCAGCAGTGAAAGGTACGCTAGCGGAATCAACTACGAGCAGTACTTC.

The chain couples TRBV28 to TRBJ2-1, with 7 bases matching TRBD1. Germline values: CDR1 MDHEN, CDR2 SYDVKM. Trimming removed 5 bases from V and 6 bases from J; junction bases left unmatched: 4. This CDR3 has 13 residues. The CDR3 loop is CASSPDRANEQFF. The CDR3 DNA is TGTGCCAGCAGTCCTGACAGGGCCAATGAGCAGTTCTTC.

The rearrangement joins TRBV4-3 to TRBJ2-7; the match to TRBD2 covers 7 bases. The V segment lost 1 base and the J segment 0 bases; nucleotides outside the gene matches: 6. This CDR3 is 16 amino acids long. CDR1 is LGHNA and CDR2 is YSLEER in the germline V gene. The CDR3, as DNA: TGCGCCAGCAGCCAAGTCGGAAGCGGGGTCTCCTACGAGCAGTACTTC. Translation: CASSQVGSGVSYEQYF.

The chain couples TRBV19 to TRBJ2-2; 8 bases agree with TRBD2. The CDR3 spans 16 residues. The junction had 9 bases not matched to a gene; V was cut back by 5 bases and J by 4 bases. CDR1 is LNHDA, CDR2 SQIVND, per germline (reference sequence). CDR3 DNA: TGTGCCAGTAGTTCCCCGGGGGGGGGCAGCACCGGGGAGCTGTTTTTT. Translation gives CASSSPGGGSTGELFF.

The V call is TRBV5-1, the J call TRBJ2-2; D unresolved. Germline CDR1 SGHRS, CDR2 YFSETQ. V shed 0 bases and J shed 7 bases, with 7 bases lying between them. This CDR3 is built from 13 residues. Here the CDR3 reads CASSLDPSGELFF. The CDR3 nucleotides are TGCGCCAGCAGCTTGGACCCTAGCGGGGAGCTGTTTTTT.

The rearrangement joins TRBV18 to TRBJ1-5, with D tentatively TRBD1 (5 bases). The CDR3 consists of 15 residues. Trimming took 5 bases from V and 6 from J, leaving 17 bases between them. Germline V CDR1 and CDR2: KGHSH, LQKENI. The CDR3 is CASSYGAGQGQPQHF. For the CDR3, the DNA is TGTGCCAGCTCATATGGCGCCGGCCAGGGTCAGCCCCAGCATTTT.

The rearrangement joins TRBV4-2 to TRBJ2-3; 10 bases fit TRBD2. Per the germline V gene, CDR1 is LGHNA and CDR2 is YNFKEQ. The CDR3 spans 15 residues. V lost 0 bases to trimming and J lost 3 bases; unmatched junction nucleotides: 0. The DNA for the CDR3 is TGTGCCAGCAGCCAAGAACTAGCGGGGACAGATACGCAGTATTTT. This encodes CASSQELAGTDTQYF.

The chain joins TRBV5-1 to TRBJ2-2; 7 nucleotides agree with TRBD1. Losses at the gene ends were 5 bases for V and 3 bases for J; bases not matched to a gene: 10. Germline CDR1 SGHRS, CDR2 YFSETQ. This CDR3 region has 16 residues. CDR3 sequence (DNA): TGCGCCAGCAGTTCTACCCGGGACAGCTACACCGGGGAGCTGTTTTTT. Translation: CASSSTRDSYTGELFF.

This sequence joins TRBV9 and TRBJ2-7; TRBD2 might be the D (6 bases). The CDR3 extends over 17 amino acids. Trimming took off 0 bases at V and 2 bases at J, with 18 bases between the two ends. Germline V gene lookup returns CDR1 SGDLS and CDR2 YYNGEE. DNA for the CDR3: TGTGCCAGCAGCGTAGCAATGGGGGGTAGCGGTGCCTACGAGCAGTACTTC. Translated: CASSVAMGGSGAYEQYF. Together with reference TRBV9 and TRBJ2-7, the CDR3 gives the full variable domain: DSGVTQTPKHLITATGQRVTLRCSPRSGDLSVYWYQQSLDQGLQFLIQYYNGEERAKGNILERFSAQQFPDLHSELNLSSLELGDSALYFCASSVAMGGSGAYEQYFGPGTRLTVT.

V and J are TRBV7-9 and TRBJ1-4, with a possible D match to TRBD1 (5 bases). The germline V and J ends were trimmed by 1 base and 7 bases, with 10 bases remaining between them. The CDR3 extends over 14 amino acids. Germline values: CDR1 SEHNR, CDR2 FQNEAQ (reference sequence). The CDR3 DNA reads TGTGCCAGCAGCTTAGGGACAACGGGTGAAAAACTGTTTTTT. It codes for CASSLGTTGEKLFF.

This rearrangement joins TRBV11-2 to TRBJ2-5; 12 nucleotides match TRBD2. The trim removed 1 base at V and 5 bases at J, leaving 11 bases unmatched. The germline V gene has CDR1 SGHAT and CDR2 FQNNGV. The CDR3 totals 18 residues. CDR3 coding DNA: TGTGCCAGCAGCTTAGTCGTAGGCGGACTAGCGGGGTTGGAGACCCAGTACTTC. This encodes CASSLVVGGLAGLETQYF.

The CDR3, as DNA: TGCAGTGCCCAGAGGTACGAGCAGTACTTC. It is translated as CSAQRYEQYF. The chain is built from TRBV20-1 and TRBJ2-7; D gene uncertain. Looked up from germline, CDR1 is DFQATT and CDR2 is SNEGSKA (reference sequence). The CDR3 is 10 residues long. Between the trimmed V and J ends, which lost 6 bases and 4 bases, there was a span of 7 bases.

This rearrangement joins TRBV15 to TRBJ2-7; 8 nucleotides match TRBD1. There are 14 residues in the CDR3. Trimming cost V 0 bases and J 4 bases; bases outside gene matches: 2. Germline CDR1 reads LNHNV; CDR2 reads YYDKDF (reference sequence). CDR3 amino acids: CATSRDRGHYEQYF. The CDR3 DNA reads TGTGCCACCAGCAGAGACAGGGGGCATTACGAGCAGTACTTC.

The chain joins TRBV5-4 to TRBJ2-1, with 13 positions matching TRBD2. The CDR3 runs to 15 residues. Germline-derived CDR1 and CDR2 are SGHNT and YYREEE (reference sequence). V shed 3 bases, J shed 5 bases, and the junction held 2 bases outside the gene matches. The CDR3 reads CASSSGTSGNNEQFF. In DNA, the CDR3 is TGTGCCAGCAGCTCGGGGACTAGCGGGAACAATGAGCAGTTCTTC.

The chain carries TRBV5-1 and TRBJ2-1, with D maybe TRBD1 (5 bases). Germline CDR1 reads SGHRS; CDR2 reads YFSETQ. There are 16 residues in the CDR3. V shed 3 bases and J shed 0 bases, with 13 bases lying between them. As DNA, the CDR3 is TGCGCCAGCAGCTCCTCCTGGGGCAGCTCCTACAATGAGCAGTTCTTC. This sequence encodes CASSSSWGSSYNEQFF.

A single count supports this clone. The germline gene is not matched at one end of the junction; a read error may be the cause. Other nucleotide sequences in the sample specify the same CDR3. The chain carries TRBV7-2 and TRBJ1-2, with 7 bases that match TRBD1. This CDR3 has 13 amino acids. The germline V gene has CDR1 SGHTA and CDR2 FQGNSA. The CDR3 loop is CASSPDRNYGYTF. The CDR3 DNA follows: TGTGCCAGCAGCCCGGACAGGAACTACGGCTACACCTTC.

The V gene is TRBV30, the J gene TRBJ2-1, with D tentatively TRBD2 (6 bases). This CDR3 is built from 15 residues. V shed 2 bases and J shed 7 bases, with 18 bases lying between them. Germline V gene sequence: CDR1 GTSNPN, CDR2 SVGIG (reference sequence). The chain's CDR3 is CAWSRAGRGWNEQFF. CDR3 DNA: TGTGCCTGGAGTAGGGCGGGACGGGGGTGGAATGAGCAGTTCTTC.

This clone was found once. CDR3 sequence: CASSPWTGAGDYGYTF. CDR3 coding DNA: TGTGCCAGCTCACCGTGGACAGGGGCCGGGGACTATGGCTACACCTTC. This rearrangement joins TRBV18 to TRBJ1-2; 9 bases are a match to TRBD1. With V trimmed by 3 bases and J by 3 bases, 8 bases remained unmatched. The CDR3 loop spans 16 amino acids. Germline CDR1 is KGHSH and CDR2 is LQKENI.

V and J are TRBV6-5 and TRBJ1-2; maybe TRBD1 (5 bases). The CDR3 contains 15 residues. V lost 3 bases, J lost 3 bases, and 14 bases lay in between. The germline V gene has CDR1 MNHEY and CDR2 SVGAGI. CDR3 in amino acids: CASSYAGQGHYGYTF. The CDR3 nucleotides are TGTGCCAGCAGTTATGCGGGGCAGGGCCACTATGGCTACACCTTC.

This clone was counted a few times. The V call is TRBV30, the J call TRBJ2-7; TRBD2 matches 8 bases. The V gene end was trimmed by 0 bases and the J gene end by 3 bases; junction bases not matched to a gene: 7. CDR3 length equals 15 residues. In germline, CDR1 is GTSNPN, CDR2 SVGIG (reference sequence). CDR3 residues: CAWSVPGGTLYEQYF. CDR3 sequence (DNA): TGTGCCTGGAGTGTACCGGGGGGGACCCTCTACGAGCAGTACTTC.

The chain has TRBV2 and TRBJ1-2, with 12 bases aligning to TRBD1. CDR1 SNHLY and CDR2 FYNNEI come from the germline V gene. Unmatched junction bases numbered 5, after V lost 5 bases and J lost 4 bases. The CDR3 sequence is 15 residues long. The CDR3 is CASSPGQGAVYGYTF. The CDR3 DNA follows: TGTGCCAGCAGTCCGGGACAGGGGGCCGTCTATGGCTACACCTTC.

A remark on this clone: An end of the junction differs from the germline gene, which may be a read error. This sequence joins TRBV5-1 and TRBJ1-2, with 7 bases identical to TRBD1. The CDR3 consists of 15 residues. The germline CDR1 and CDR2 sequences are SGHRS and YFSETQ. The DNA for the CDR3 is TGCGCCAGCAGCTCCGGGACAGCTGAAGCTATGGCTACCGCCTTC. Residues: CASSSGTAEAMATAF. The variable domain in full, completed from reference TRBV5-1 and TRBJ1-2, reads KAGVTQTPRYLIKTRGQQVTLSCSPISGHRSVSWYQQTPGQGLQFLFEYFSETQRNKGNFPGRFSGRQFSNSRSEMNVSTLELGDSALYLCASSSGTAEAMATAFGSGTRLTVV.

This clone was seen a handful of times. This rearrangement joins TRBV7-9 to TRBJ2-7; tentatively, D is TRBD1 (5 bases). Germline CDR1 reads SEHNR; CDR2 reads FQNEAQ (reference sequence). This CDR3 has 12 residues. Trimming stripped 5 bases from V and 3 bases from J, with 8 bases between. The chain's CDR3 is CASSRQNYEQYF. Here the CDR3 DNA reads TGTGCCAGCAGCCGACAGAACTACGAGCAGTACTTC. The whole variable domain, filled in from reference TRBV7-9 and TRBJ2-7, reads DTGVSQNPRHKITKRGQNVTFRCDPISEHNRLYWYRQTLGQGPEFLTYFQNEAQLEKSRLLSDRFSAERPKGSFSTLEIQRTEQGDSAMYLCASSRQNYEQYFGPGTRLTVT.